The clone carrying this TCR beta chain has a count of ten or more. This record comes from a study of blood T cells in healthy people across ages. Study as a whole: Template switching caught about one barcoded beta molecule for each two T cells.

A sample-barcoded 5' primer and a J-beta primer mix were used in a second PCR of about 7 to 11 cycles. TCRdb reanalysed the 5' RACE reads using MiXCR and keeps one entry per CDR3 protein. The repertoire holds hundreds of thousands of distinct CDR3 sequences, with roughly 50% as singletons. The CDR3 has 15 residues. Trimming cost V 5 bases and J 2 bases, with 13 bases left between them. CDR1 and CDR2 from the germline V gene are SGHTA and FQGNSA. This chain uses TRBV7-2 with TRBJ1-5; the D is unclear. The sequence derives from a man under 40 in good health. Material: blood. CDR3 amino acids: CASSPYVGGNQPQHF. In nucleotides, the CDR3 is TGTGCCAGCAGCCCGTACGTAGGTGGCAATCAGCCCCAGCATTTT.